The clone carrying this TCR beta chain has a count of ten or more. Antigen unknown. The treatment: PENTA 11 planned treatment interruption arm or continuous ART arm. At least 24 weeks of at least three-drug ART, in children 2 to 15 years. This sample was included in a study of HIV-infected children after antiretroviral therapy interruption. Study-wide context: EBV and CMV exposure was recorded in most children.

General study findings and limits: Naive CD4+ sequences overlapped less between time points once interruption began.

Unique molecular identifiers were included in an RNA-based 3' RACE TCR library. From the 3' RACE reads, TCRdb called clonotypes with MiXCR, one entry per CDR3 protein. Of 40,000 to 50,000 distinct CDR3 sequences listed, around 4.1% are singletons. The TCR was taken from a pool of human donors with HIV. The sample here was CD45RA+ CD4+ T cells from PBMCs, pooled from several time points, taken from a donor given antiretroviral therapy, either interrupted or continuous. This sample's subset: naive CD4+ CD45RA+ CD45RO- T cells.

The CDR3 DNA reads as TGTGCCAGCAGCCGAATGGGTAGCGGGGTTGATGAGCAGTTCTTC. This sequence encodes CASSRMGSGVDEQFF. The chain combines TRBV3-1 with TRBJ2-1; TRBD2 aligns across 8 bases. CDR1 and CDR2 from the germline V gene are LGHDT and YNNKEL (reference sequence). Trimming cost V 4 bases and J 8 bases; bases outside gene matches: 10. The CDR3 has 15 residues.